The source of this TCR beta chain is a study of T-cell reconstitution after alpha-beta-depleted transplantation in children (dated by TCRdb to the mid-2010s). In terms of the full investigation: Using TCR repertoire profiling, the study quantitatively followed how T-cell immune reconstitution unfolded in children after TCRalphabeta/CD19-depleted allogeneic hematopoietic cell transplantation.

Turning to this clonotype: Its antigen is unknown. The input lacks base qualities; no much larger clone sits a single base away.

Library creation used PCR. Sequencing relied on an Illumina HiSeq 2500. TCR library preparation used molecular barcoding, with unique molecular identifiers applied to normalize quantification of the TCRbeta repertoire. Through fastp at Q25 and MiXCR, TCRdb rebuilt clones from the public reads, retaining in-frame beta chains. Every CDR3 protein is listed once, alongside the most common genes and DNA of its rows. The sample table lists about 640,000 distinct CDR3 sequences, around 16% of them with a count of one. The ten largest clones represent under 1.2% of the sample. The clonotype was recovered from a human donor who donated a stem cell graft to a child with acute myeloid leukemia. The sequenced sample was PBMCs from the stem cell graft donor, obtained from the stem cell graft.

The CDR3 region has the sequence CASIRVSITDTQYF. The DNA is as follows: TGTGCCAGCATACGAGTCTCAATCACAGATACGCAGTATTTT. The sequence links TRBV25-1 to TRBJ2-3, with an unclear D gene assignment. CDR1 and CDR2, per the germline V gene, are MGHDK and SYGVNS. The CDR3 goes from the cysteine to the phenylalanine over 14 residues. Of the read, only the CDR3 DNA is kept; its 42 bases are in frame from base 1. V was cut back by 7 bases and J by 2 bases, leaving a gap of 13 bases between them.